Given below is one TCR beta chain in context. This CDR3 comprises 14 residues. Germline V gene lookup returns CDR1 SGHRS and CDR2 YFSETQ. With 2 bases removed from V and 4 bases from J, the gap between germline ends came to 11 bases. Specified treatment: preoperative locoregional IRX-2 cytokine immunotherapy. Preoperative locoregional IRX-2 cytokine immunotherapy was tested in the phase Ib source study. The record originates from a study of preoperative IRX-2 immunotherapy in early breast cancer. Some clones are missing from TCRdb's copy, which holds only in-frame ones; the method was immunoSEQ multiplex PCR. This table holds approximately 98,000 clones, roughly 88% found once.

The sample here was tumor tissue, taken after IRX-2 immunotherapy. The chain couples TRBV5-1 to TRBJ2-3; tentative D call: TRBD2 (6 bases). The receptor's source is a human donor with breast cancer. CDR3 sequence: CASSLAGVADTQYF. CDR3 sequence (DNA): TGCGCCAGCAGCTTAGCGGGCGTCGCAGATACGCAGTATTTT.